Shown below are 11 T cell receptor beta chains from a single sample sequenced in a study of T cells after yellow fever vaccination. Using its own MiXCR run on the 5' RACE reads, TCRdb lists one record per CDR3 protein. The table lists some 250,000 distinct CDR3 sequences, about 3.9% of them singletons. Here the sequenced sample was PBMCs, taken 15 days after the yellow fever booster vaccination. These receptors were obtained from a man between 18 and 35 years old who received the YFV17D yellow fever vaccine.

This clonotype has a count of ten or more. J is TRBJ1-4 and V is TRBV5-4; perhaps TRBD1 as D (5 bases). Germline V gene lookup returns CDR1 SGHNT and CDR2 YYREEE (reference sequence). The germline V and J ends were trimmed by 5 bases and 8 bases, with 19 bases remaining between them. The CDR3 runs 15 residues. CDR3 loop: CASSSAKGLGEKLFF. For the CDR3, the DNA is TGTGCCAGCAGTTCCGCGAAGGGGCTCGGGGAAAAACTGTTTTTT.

This clonotype came up many times. The rearrangement joins TRBV19 to TRBJ2-1; 9 bases align to TRBD1. The CDR3 consists of 11 residues. Trimming at V came to 10 bases and at J to 9 bases, leaving 4 bases not matched to a gene. The germline gives CDR1 LNHDA, CDR2 SQIVND (reference sequence). The DNA of the CDR3 is TGTGCCACAGGGACAGGGACTGAGCAGTTCTTC. This codes for CATGTGTEQFF.

The chain joins TRBV27 to TRBJ2-1, with unresolved D. The CDR3 is 14 amino acids. Germline loops: CDR1 MNHEY, CDR2 SMNVEV (reference sequence). V was trimmed by 2 bases and J by 2 bases, leaving 7 bases between them. CDR3 in DNA: TGTGCCAGCAGTTTAGTCGGTCCCTACAATGAGCAGTTCTTC. Its translation is CASSLVGPYNEQFF.

In this sample, this clonotype turned up many times. A junction end diverges from the germline sequence, so it may reflect a read error. The chain links TRBV7-7 to TRBJ2-5; D gene unclear. Germline CDR1 is SSHAT and CDR2 is FNYEAQ (reference sequence). This CDR3 is 13 amino acids long. The CDR3 nucleotides are TGTGCTAGCAGTTCTGACCAACAAGAGACCCAGTACTTC. This encodes CASSSDQQETQYF.

The table lists this clonotype with a few counts. V usage is TRBV19 and J usage is TRBJ1-1, with a weak D call TRBD1 (5 bases). This CDR3 has 12 amino acids. The germline V gene encodes CDR1 LNHDA and CDR2 SQIVND (reference sequence). Between the trimmed V and J ends, which lost 4 bases and 5 bases, there was a span of 8 bases. CDR3: CASSKEGTEAFF. CDR3 sequence (DNA): TGTGCCAGTAGTAAAGAGGGGACTGAAGCTTTCTTT.

This clonotype was recorded at least ten times. The chain recombines TRBV5-1 with TRBJ2-1, with D possibly being TRBD2 (5 bases). Germline values: CDR1 SGHRS, CDR2 YFSETQ. The CDR3 covers 16 residues. The V gene lost 4 bases and the J gene lost 0 bases, with 14 bases spanning the gap. Here the CDR3 reads CASSLGPGSSYNEQFF. CDR3 nucleotide sequence: TGCGCCAGCAGCCTCGGCCCGGGGAGCTCCTACAATGAGCAGTTCTTC.

This clonotype was recorded at least ten times. Its ends do not fully match the called genes, so a read error is possible. The chain carries TRBV19 and TRBJ2-3; TRBD1 matches at 7 bases. Per the germline V gene, CDR1 is LNHDA and CDR2 is SQIVND (reference sequence). CDR3 length: 13 residues. CDR3 amino acids: CASLRQGTDTQYF. In DNA, the CDR3 is TGTGCCAGTCTCCGACAGGGCACGGATACGCAGTATTTT.

Many counts were recorded for this clonotype. This chain uses TRBV20-1 with TRBJ2-5; no reliable D call. Germline V gene data show CDR1 as DFQATT and CDR2 as SNEGSKA (reference sequence). The CDR3 is made up of 13 amino acids. V lost 0 bases and J lost 5, with 10 bases in between. The CDR3 DNA reads as TGCAGTGCTAGAGAGGCGCTACTGGAGACCCAGTACTTC. The encoded protein is CSAREALLETQYF.

This clonotype was seen a few times. The chain couples TRBV6-4 to TRBJ2-1; 7 positions match TRBD1. Germline values: CDR1 MRHNA, CDR2 SNTAGT. This CDR3 contains 14 residues. Trimming took 4 bases from V and 6 from J; bases not matched to a gene: 6. The CDR3 DNA is TGTGCCAGCAGTGTCCTTCGGGACAGCAATGAGCAGTTCTTC. Its protein product is CASSVLRDSNEQFF.

This clonotype was detected ten times or more. The chain couples TRBV7-9 to TRBJ1-1; D is uncertain. The CDR3 is made up of 12 amino acids. Per germline, CDR1 SEHNR and CDR2 FQNEAQ (reference sequence). The ends were cut back, 1 base at V and 5 bases at J, with 5 bases in the middle. The CDR3 loop reads CASSLGPTEAFF. The CDR3 bases are TGTGCCAGCAGCTTAGGGCCGACTGAAGCTTTCTTT.

V is TRBV2 and J is TRBJ1-1; a weak D match, TRBD1 (6 bases). The CDR3 length is 17 residues. CDR1 and CDR2 from the germline V gene are SNHLY and FYNNEI. V gave up 7 bases and J gave up 0 bases, with 21 bases separating them. The CDR3 is CASILDRLWGLNTEAFF. CDR3 bases: TGTGCCAGCATTCTTGACAGGTTGTGGGGACTGAACACTGAAGCTTTCTTT.